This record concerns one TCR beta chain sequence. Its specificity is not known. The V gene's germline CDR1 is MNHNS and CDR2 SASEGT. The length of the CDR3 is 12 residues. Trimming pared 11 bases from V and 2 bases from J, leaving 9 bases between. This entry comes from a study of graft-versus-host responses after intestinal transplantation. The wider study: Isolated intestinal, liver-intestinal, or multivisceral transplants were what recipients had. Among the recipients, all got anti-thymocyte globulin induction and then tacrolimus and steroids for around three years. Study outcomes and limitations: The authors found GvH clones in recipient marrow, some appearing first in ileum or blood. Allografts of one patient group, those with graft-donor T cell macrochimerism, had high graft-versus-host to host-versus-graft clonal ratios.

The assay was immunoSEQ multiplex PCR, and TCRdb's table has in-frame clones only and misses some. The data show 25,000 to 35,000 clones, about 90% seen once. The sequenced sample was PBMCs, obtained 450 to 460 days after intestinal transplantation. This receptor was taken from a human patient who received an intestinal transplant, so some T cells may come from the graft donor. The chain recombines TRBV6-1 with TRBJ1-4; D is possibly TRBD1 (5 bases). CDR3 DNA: TGTGCCTCGTGGGGGACTAATGAAAAACTGTTTTTT. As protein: CASWGTNEKLFF.